What follows describes a single TCR beta chain. Its target is not known. Survey-depth immunoSEQ sequencing covered TCR beta CDR3 regions. Clones were sequenced by immunoSEQ multiplex PCR, and TCRdb holds only the in-frame ones, with some missing. The data hold about 95,000 clones, with over 70% observed a single time. The data stem from a study of CD8 T cell repertoires and HIV-1 epitope variants. Study at large: IL-2, IL-7 and IL-15 were added on days 3 and 7 of approximately ten-day cultures.

Regarding the study as a whole: Nef KF9 drew about 5 clonotypes and HW9 one, without TAALDMSHF responses.

Trimming removed 1 base from V and 2 bases from J, with 8 bases in between. Germline V gene data show CDR1 as SGHRS and CDR2 as YFSETQ. This CDR3 is 14 amino acids long. The specimen was uncultured baseline CD8+ T cells from peripheral blood mononuclear cells (PBMCs). V and J are TRBV5-1 and TRBJ2-3; tentative D call: TRBD1 (5 bases). The TCR sequence derives from a male donor with HIV. This chain's CDR3 is CASSLQGFTDTQYF. The CDR3 DNA reads as TGCGCCAGCAGCTTGCAGGGTTTCACAGATACGCAGTATTTT. The full variable domain, with the rest looked up from reference TRBV5-1 and TRBJ2-3, is KAGVTQTPRYLIKTRGQQVTLSCSPISGHRSVSWYQQTPGQGLQFLFEYFSETQRNKGNFPGRFSGRQFSNSRSEMNVSTLELGDSALYLCASSLQGFTDTQYFGPGTRLTVL.